This TCR beta chain was recovered during a study of low-dose radiotherapy and immunotherapy resistance in tumors. Both TCRalpha and TCRbeta chains were reverse transcribed with V-gene-specific primers. It was with a constant-region primer and a V-primer adapter that TCRs were amplified over 20 PCR cycles. MiXCR, applied by TCRdb to the reads, yields one record per CDR3 protein. The sample has around 6,000 distinct CDR3 sequences, 70% to 80% seen once. The clonotype was recovered from a human donor with advanced metastatic prostate, ovarian, gallbladder or colorectal cancer (not recorded which). This table probably holds off-target reads from a library built for another chain.

The CDR3 bases are TGTGCCAGCAGTCCAGTAGGGGCTCTGGGAGAGACCCAGTACTTC. It encodes CASSPVGALGETQYF. The chain couples TRBV28 to TRBJ2-5; a possible D gene is TRBD1 (5 bases). Germline V CDR1 and CDR2: MDHEN, SYDVKM. Trimming removed 5 bases from V and 4 bases from J, with 17 bases in between. There are 15 residues in the CDR3.